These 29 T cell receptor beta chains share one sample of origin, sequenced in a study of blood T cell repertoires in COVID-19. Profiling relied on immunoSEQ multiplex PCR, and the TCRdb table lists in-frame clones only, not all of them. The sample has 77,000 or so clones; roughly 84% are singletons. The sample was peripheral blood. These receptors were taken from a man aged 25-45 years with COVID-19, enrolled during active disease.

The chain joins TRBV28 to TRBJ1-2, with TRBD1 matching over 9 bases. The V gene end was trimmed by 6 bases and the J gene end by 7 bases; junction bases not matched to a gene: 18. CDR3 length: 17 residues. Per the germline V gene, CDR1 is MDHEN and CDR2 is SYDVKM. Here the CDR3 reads CASRAAHSGTGRFGYTF. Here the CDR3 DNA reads TGTGCCAGCAGAGCCGCGCACTCCGGGACAGGGAGGTTTGGCTACACCTTC.

CDR3 amino acids: CASSIGQGVTDTQYF. The CDR3 DNA sequence: TGTGCCAGTAGTATAGGACAGGGGGTAACAGATACGCAGTATTTT. The chain recombines TRBV19 with TRBJ2-3, with 9 bases aligning to TRBD1. CDR3 length equals 15 residues. V gave up 1 base and J gave up 3 bases; unmatched junction bases: 2. Looked up from germline, CDR1 is LNHDA and CDR2 is SQIVND (reference sequence).

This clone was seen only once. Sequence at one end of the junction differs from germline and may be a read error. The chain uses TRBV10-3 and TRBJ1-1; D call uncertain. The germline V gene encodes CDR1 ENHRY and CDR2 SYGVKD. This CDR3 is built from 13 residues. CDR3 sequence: CAISESSPQEGFF. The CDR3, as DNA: TGTGCCATCAGTGAGTCCTCGCCGCAGGAAGGTTTCTTT.

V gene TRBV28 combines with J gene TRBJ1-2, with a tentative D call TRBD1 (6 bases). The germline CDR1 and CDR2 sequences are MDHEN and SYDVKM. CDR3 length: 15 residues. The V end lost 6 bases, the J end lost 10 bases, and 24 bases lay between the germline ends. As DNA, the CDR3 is TGTGCCAGCAGCCCAACCTCAGGGGACCTAAATTTCTACACCTTC. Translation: CASSPTSGDLNFYTF.

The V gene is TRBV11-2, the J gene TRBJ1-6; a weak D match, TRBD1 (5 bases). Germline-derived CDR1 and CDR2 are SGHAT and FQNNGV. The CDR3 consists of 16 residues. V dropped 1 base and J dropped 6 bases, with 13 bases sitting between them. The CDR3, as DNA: TGTGCCAGCAGCTTAGGAGGAGACAGCCTTAATTCACCCCTCCACTTT. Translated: CASSLGGDSLNSPLHF.

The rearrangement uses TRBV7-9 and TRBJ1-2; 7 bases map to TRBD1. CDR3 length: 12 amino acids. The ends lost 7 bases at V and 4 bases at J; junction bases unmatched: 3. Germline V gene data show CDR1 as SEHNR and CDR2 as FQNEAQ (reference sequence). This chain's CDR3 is CASNRGGYGYTF. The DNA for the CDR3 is TGTGCCAGCAACAGGGGAGGCTATGGCTACACCTTC. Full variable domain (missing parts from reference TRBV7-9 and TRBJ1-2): DTGVSQNPRHKITKRGQNVTFRCDPISEHNRLYWYRQTLGQGPEFLTYFQNEAQLEKSRLLSDRFSAERPKGSFSTLEIQRTEQGDSAMYLCASNRGGYGYTFGSGTRLTVV.

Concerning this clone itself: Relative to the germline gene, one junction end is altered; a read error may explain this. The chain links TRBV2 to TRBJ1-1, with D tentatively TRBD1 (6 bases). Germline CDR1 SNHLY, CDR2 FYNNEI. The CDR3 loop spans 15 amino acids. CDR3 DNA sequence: TGTGCCAGCAGTGAAGCCTCCTCAGGTCCAGGGGCGCGGTGCTTT. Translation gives CASSEASSGPGARCF.

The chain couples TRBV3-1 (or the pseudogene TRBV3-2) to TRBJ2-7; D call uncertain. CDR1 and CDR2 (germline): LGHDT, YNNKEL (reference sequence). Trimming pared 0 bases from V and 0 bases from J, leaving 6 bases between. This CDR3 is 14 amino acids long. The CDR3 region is CASSQESSSYEQYF. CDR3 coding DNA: TGTGCCAGCAGCCAAGAGTCTAGCTCCTACGAGCAGTACTTC.

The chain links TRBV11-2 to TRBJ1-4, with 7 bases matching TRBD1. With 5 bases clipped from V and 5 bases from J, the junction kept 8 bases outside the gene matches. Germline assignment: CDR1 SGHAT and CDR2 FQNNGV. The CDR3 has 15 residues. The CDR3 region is CASSEQRGQNEKLFF. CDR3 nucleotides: TGTGCCAGCAGCGAACAAAGGGGGCAGAATGAAAAACTGTTTTTT.

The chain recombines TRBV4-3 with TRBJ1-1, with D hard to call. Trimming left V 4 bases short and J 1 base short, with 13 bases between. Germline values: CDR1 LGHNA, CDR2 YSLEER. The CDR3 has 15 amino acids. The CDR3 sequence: CASSLQPEGNTEAFF. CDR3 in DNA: TGCGCCAGCAGCCTTCAACCTGAGGGGAACACTGAAGCTTTCTTT.

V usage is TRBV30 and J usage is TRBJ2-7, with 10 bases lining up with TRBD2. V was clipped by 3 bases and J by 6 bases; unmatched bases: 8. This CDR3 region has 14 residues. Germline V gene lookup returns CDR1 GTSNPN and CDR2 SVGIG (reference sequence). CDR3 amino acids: CAWRKAGGPGEQYF. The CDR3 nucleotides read TGTGCCTGGAGAAAAGCGGGAGGGCCGGGCGAGCAGTACTTC.

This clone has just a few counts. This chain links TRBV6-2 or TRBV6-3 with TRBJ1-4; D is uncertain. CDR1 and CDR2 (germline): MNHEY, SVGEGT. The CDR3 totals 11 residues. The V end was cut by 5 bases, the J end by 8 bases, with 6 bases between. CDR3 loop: CASSTGEKLFF. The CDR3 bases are TGTGCCAGCAGTACGGGGGAAAAACTGTTTTTT.

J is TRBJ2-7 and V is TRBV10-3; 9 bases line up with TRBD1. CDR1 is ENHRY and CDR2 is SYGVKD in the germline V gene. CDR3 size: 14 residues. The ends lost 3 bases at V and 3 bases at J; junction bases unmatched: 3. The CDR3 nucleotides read TGTGCCATCAGTGAAGGGGGACAGGGCTACGAGCAGTACTTC. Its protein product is CAISEGGQGYEQYF.

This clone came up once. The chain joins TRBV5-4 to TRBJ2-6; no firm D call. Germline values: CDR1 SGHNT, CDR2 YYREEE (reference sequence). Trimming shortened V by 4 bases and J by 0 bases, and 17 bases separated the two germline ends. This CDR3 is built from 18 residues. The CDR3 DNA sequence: TGTGCCAGCAGCCCCAGCGTGTCAAGGAGCTCTGGGGCCAACGTCCTGACTTTC. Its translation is CASSPSVSRSSGANVLTF.

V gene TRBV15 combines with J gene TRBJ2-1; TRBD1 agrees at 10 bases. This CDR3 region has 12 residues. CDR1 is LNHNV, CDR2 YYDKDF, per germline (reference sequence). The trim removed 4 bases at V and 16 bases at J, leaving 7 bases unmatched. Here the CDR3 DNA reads TGTGCCACCAGCACGCGACAGGGGGCGGAATTCTTC. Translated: CATSTRQGAEFF.

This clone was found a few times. The CDR3 reads CASSQRTGGQTQYF. CDR3 coding DNA: TGTGCCAGCAGCCAGCGGACAGGGGGGCAGACCCAGTACTTC. The chain recombines TRBV3-1 (or the pseudogene TRBV3-2) with TRBJ2-5, with 10 bases aligning to TRBD1. V gave up 3 bases and J gave up 6 bases; unmatched junction bases: 4. The CDR3 totals 14 residues. Germline V CDR1 and CDR2: LGHDT, YNNKEL (reference sequence).

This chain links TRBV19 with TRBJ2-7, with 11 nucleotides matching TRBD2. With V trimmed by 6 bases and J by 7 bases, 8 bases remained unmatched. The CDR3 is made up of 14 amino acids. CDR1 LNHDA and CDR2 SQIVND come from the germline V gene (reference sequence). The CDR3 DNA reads TGTGCCAGTAGAAGGACTAGCGGGTCCTGGGAGCAGTACTTC. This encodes CASRRTSGSWEQYF.

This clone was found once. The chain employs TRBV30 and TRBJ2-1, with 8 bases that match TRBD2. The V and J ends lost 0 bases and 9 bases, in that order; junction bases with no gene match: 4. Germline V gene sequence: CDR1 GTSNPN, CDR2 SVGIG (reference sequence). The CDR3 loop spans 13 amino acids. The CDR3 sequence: CAWSVAGVGEQFF. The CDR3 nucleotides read TGTGCCTGGAGTGTAGCGGGAGTGGGTGAGCAGTTCTTC.

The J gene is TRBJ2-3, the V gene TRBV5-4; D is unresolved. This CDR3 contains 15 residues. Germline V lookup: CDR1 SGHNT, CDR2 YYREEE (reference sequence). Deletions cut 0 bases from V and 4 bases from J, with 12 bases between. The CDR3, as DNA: TGTGCCAGCAGCTTGGCTAGTACGTCTCCAGATACGCAGTATTTT. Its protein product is CASSLASTSPDTQYF.

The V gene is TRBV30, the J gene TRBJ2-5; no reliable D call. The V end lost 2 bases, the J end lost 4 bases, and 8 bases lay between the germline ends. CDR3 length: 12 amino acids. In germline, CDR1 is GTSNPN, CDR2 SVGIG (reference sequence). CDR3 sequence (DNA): TGTGCCTGGAGTCGAGAGCGAGAGACCCAGTACTTC. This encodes CAWSRERETQYF.

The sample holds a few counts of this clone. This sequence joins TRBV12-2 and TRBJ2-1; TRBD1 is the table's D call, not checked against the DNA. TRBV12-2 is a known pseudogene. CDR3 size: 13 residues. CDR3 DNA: TGTGCAAGTCGCTTAGGACAGGGCAATGAGCAGTTCTTC. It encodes CASRLGQGNEQFF.

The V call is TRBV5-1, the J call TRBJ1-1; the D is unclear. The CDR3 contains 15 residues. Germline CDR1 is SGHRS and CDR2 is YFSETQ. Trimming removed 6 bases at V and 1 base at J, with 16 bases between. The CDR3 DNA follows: TGCGCCAGCAAGGTGAGGGCAGGCGCGAACACTGAAGCTTTCTTT. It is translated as CASKVRAGANTEAFF.

This CDR3 reads CASSRESGDWTDTQYF. Here the CDR3 DNA reads TGCGCCAGCAGCCGGGAGAGCGGGGATTGGACAGATACGCAGTATTTT. This chain uses TRBV5-1 with TRBJ2-3, with 7 positions matching TRBD2. Unmatched junction bases numbered 11, after V lost 4 bases and J lost 3 bases. CDR3 length equals 16 residues. Germline CDR1 SGHRS, CDR2 YFSETQ.

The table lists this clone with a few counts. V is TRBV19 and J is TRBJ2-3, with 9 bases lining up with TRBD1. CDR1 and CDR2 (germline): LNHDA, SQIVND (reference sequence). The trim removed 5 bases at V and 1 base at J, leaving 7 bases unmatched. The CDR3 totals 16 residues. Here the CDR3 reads CASSSGTGSGTDTQYF. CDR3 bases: TGTGCCAGTAGTTCCGGGACAGGGTCTGGCACAGATACGCAGTATTTT.

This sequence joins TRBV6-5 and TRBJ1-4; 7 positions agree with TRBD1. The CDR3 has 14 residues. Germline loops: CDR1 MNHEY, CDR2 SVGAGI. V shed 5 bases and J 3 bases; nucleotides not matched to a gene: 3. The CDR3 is CASSPGGSNEKLFF. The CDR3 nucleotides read TGTGCCAGCAGTCCAGGGGGGTCTAATGAAAAACTGTTTTTT.

This CDR3 is CASSTGDRETQYF. In nucleotides, the CDR3 is TGTGCCAGCAGTACAGGGGACCGAGAGACCCAGTACTTC. The chain recombines TRBV2 with TRBJ2-5; 7 bases agree with TRBD1. Germline values: CDR1 SNHLY, CDR2 FYNNEI. Losses at the gene ends were 5 bases for V and 4 bases for J; bases not matched to a gene: 4. CDR3 length equals 13 residues.

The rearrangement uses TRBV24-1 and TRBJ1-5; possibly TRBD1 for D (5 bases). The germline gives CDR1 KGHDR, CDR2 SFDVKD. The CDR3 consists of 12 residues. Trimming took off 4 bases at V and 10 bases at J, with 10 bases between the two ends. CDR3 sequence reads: CATSEGVFPQHF. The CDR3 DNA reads TGTGCCACCAGTGAAGGGGTTTTCCCCCAGCATTTT.

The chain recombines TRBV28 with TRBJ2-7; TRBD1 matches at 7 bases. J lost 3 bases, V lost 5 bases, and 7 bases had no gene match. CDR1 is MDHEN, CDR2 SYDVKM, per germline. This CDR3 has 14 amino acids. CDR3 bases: TGTGCCAGCAGTCTTACCCAGGGGGTCTACGAGCAGTACTTC. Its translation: CASSLTQGVYEQYF.

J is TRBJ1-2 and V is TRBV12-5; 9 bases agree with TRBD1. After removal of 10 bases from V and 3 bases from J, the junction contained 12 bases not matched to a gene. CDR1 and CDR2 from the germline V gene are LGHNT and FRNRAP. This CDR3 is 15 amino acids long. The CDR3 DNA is TGTGCTACATCCCTCCCGGGACAGGGTCACTATGGCTACACCTTC. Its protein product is CATSLPGQGHYGYTF.